The text below deals with one T cell receptor (beta chain). Its recognized antigen is unknown. There are no base qualities to consult, and no much larger clone falls within one base. The time point label on this specimen signifies: pre-treatment sample, taken before nivolumab and TIL therapy. The baseline tumor samples, taken from the same resection that was used to grow TIL, were excised metastases, most often pleural nodules or supraclavicular lymph nodes. Tumors were harvested prior to any PD-1/PD-L1 blockade, after which nivolumab was administered to patients, and lymphodepletion, expanded TIL infusion and IL-2 were given to patients who progressed. Adults with stage 4 NSCLC were enrolled from late 2017 to early 2020 in a dual-center phase I trial. The samples were drawn from an open-label, single-arm phase I trial testing tumor-infiltrating lymphocyte therapy combined with nivolumab in advanced non-small cell lung cancer. Parts of each resected tumor were snap-frozen in liquid nitrogen and kept at -80 degrees C. Tumor regions of interest were selected on H&E sections by laser-capture macrodissection, were pulverized into roughly 15 mg aliquots, and were extracted with Qiagen Allprep kits.

CDR1 and CDR2 are drawn from the germline V gene: SGHRS, YFSETQ. V is reduced by 3 bases and J by 8 bases, leaving a spacing of 17 bases between them. The CDR3 sequence holds 15 residues, the cysteine and phenylalanine included. Only the CDR3 DNA is retained, 45 bases long and in frame from the first base. The sample belongs to a study of TIL therapy for anti-PD-1-resistant metastatic lung cancer listed by TCRdb under 2021. Regarding the study in general: Enrolled patients had a median age of about 50 years (range about 38-85) and a median tumor PD-L1 proportion score of approximately 6.6%. The cohort was composed predominantly of lung adenocarcinoma, with a few EGFR-mutant and two ALK-rearranged tumors included, and half of patients were identified as current or former smokers. Across the cohort, whole-exome sequencing showed a median non-synonymous tumor mutation burden of approximately 1.5 mutations per megabase. T cell receptor beta sequencing of tumor and peripheral blood was used to follow clonotypes across the tumor, the expanded TIL product and serial blood samples.

The immunoSEQ v3 hsTCRB kit was used to amplify TCR beta CDR3 regions from genomic DNA through bias-controlled multiplex PCR. TCR libraries were sequenced on an Illumina NextSeq 500 to 2 million or so read pairs for survey level or about 5-6.5 million for deep level. For the original study's pipeline: The immunoSEQ Analyzer software assigned V, D and J genes, filtered out non-productive sequences, and reported clonality. Repertoires were compared by productive Simpson clonality and by the Morisita overlap index of productive TRB rearrangements between infused TIL and blood. Not all clones reach the TCRdb copy of this immuneACCESS table, which keeps in-frame sequences only. Checked studies attribute under half of the gap to unresolved V genes and leave the rest unexplained. From that table come the V and J calls and clone size; the DNA was used to work out D and trimming. The table for this sample lists over 20,000 clones; just under 75% of them were counted only once. The ten largest clones add up to less than 8.5% of the sample.

What the research found in general, with its limitations: The study protocol defined all tumor marker inferences as exploratory. Clonal turnover during TIL culture was high, and many clones enriched in the product were not detected in the baseline tumor, suggesting clonal contraction rather than faithful expansion. Compared with baseline intratumoral T cells, expanded TIL cultures were more clonal and less diverse (median clonality about 6% vs 30%, p < 0.0001). Generalizability was limited because the cohort was highly selected, with more treatment-naive, never-smoker and oncogene-addicted patients included than is typical.

This material consisted of tumor tissue, taken at baseline. The sequence was obtained from a person aged 25 to 80 with non-small cell lung cancer. Rearrangement joined TRBV5-1 to TRBJ1-4; no D gene call is confident. For the CDR3, the sequence is CASSSTVEGAEKLFF. The nucleotide sequence reads TGCGCCAGCAGCTCGACTGTTGAGGGAGCGGAAAAACTGTTTTTT.